Detailed here is one T cell receptor beta chain. Its cognate antigen is unknown. The data originate from a study of T cell repertoires in cytomegalovirus infection. Unmatched junction bases numbered 14, after V lost 4 bases and J lost 0 bases. The CDR3 runs to 21 residues. TCRdb analysed the reads with MiXCR anew, one entry per CDR3 protein. The table includes approximately 130,000 distinct CDR3 sequences, roughly a quarter detected once. Study-wide findings and caveats: Ex vivo, HLA-C-restricted CMV-specific TCR beta clonotypes prevailed over the rest of the response.

The sequencing sample was made of PBMCs, sequenced either directly or after in vitro stimulation (not recorded which). This sequence originates from a human donor in good health (CMV status not recorded). Some clones in this sample may be carry-over from other donors' samples. The gene calls are TRBV12-3 or TRBV12-4 and TRBJ2-3, with TRBD2 matching over 15 bases. The CDR3 DNA sequence: TGTGCCAGCAGTTCTAGCCCGGGACTAGCGGGAGGCCAACCTAGCACAGATACGCAGTATTTT. Its translation: CASSSSPGLAGGQPSTDTQYF.